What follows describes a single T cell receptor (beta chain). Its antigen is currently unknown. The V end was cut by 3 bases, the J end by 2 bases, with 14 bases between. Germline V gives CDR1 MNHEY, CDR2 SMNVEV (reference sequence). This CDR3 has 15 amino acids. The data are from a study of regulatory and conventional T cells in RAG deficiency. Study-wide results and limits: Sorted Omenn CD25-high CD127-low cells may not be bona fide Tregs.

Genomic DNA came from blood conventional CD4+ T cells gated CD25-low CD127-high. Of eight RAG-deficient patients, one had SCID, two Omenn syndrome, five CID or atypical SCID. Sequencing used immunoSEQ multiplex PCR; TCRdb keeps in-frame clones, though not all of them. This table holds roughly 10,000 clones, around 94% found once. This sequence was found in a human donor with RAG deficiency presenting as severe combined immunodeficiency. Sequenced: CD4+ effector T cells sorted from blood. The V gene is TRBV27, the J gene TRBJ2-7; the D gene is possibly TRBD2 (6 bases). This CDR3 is CASSFGGYGPYEQYF. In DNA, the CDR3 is TGTGCCAGCAGTTTCGGGGGATATGGGCCCTACGAGCAGTACTTC.